The rows below give T cell receptor beta chains drawn from one sample of a study of T cell changes during pregnancy in multiple sclerosis. TCRdb keeps only in-frame clones here, not all; method: immunoSEQ multiplex PCR. This sample carries under 130,000 clones, about 90% of them seen once, and the ten largest clones take more than 0.85%. The sequences come from peripheral blood, collected after pregnancy. These receptors came from a female donor with multiple sclerosis, enrolled in a pregnancy study. Both conserved end residues are part of each CDR3. The D gene is left open where the match is weak. For some rows the clone size is stated as once, few or many, or as a class when expanded; others skip it.

V	D	J	size	CDR3	DNA
TRBV7-7	-	TRBJ1-1	once	CASSLSRGTEAFF	TGTGCCAGCAGCTTATCCAGGGGCACTGAAGCTTTCTTT
TRBV11-2	-	TRBJ2-4	few	CASSLQGEILAKNIQYF	TGTGCCAGCAGCTTACAGGGTGAGATCTTAGCCAAAAACATTCAGTACTTC
TRBV2	-	TRBJ2-3	-	CASKGVANTDTQYF	TGTGCCAGCAAGGGGGTGGCGAACACAGATACGCAGTATTTT
TRBV21-1	-	TRBJ1-5	few	CASSKRPTGGQPQHF	TGTGCCAGCAGCAAAAGGCCGACAGGGGGCCAGCCCCAGCATTTT
TRBV28	-	TRBJ2-7	-	CASSFGGQGNYEQYF	TGTGCCAGCAGTTTTGGAGGCCAGGGGAACTACGAGCAGTACTTC
TRBV19	-	TRBJ2-5	-	CASSIGGPNQETQYF	TGTGCCAGTAGTATAGGAGGCCCCAATCAAGAGACCCAGTACTTC
TRBV9	-	TRBJ2-3	once	CASSVGQGRGDTQYF	TGTGCCAGCAGCGTTGGGCAGGGGCGTGGAGATACGCAGTATTTT
TRBV29-1	-	TRBJ2-5	once	CSVESGRAETQYF	TGCAGCGTTGAATCTGGCAGGGCAGAGACCCAGTACTTC
TRBV19	TRBD1	TRBJ2-7	-	CASSIGTGTGGYEQYF	TGTGCCAGTAGTATAGGAACCGGGACAGGGGGATACGAGCAGTACTTC
TRBV6-6	-	TRBJ2-3	-	CASKEGGSDTQYF	TGTGCCAGCAAGGAGGGGGGGTCAGATACGCAGTATTTT
TRBV6-6	-	TRBJ2-6	-	CASSYLRTAGANVLTF	TGTGCCAGCAGTTACCTTCGGACAGCCGGGGCCAACGTCCTGACTTTC
TRBV7-9	TRBD1	TRBJ1-6	-	CASSSARNRGRNSPLHF	TGTGCCAGCAGCTCGGCCAGGAACAGGGGTCGGAATTCACCCCTCCACTTT
TRBV19	TRBD2	TRBJ2-1	-	CASSTGLANEQFF	TGTGCCAGTAGTACTGGACTAGCCAATGAGCAGTTCTTC
TRBV19	TRBD1	TRBJ1-2	once	CASSISRDRGTDYGYTF	TGTGCCAGTAGTATATCCCGGGACAGGGGGACCGACTATGGCTACACCTTC
TRBV7-2	-	TRBJ1-1	-	CASSFFRNTEAFF	TGTGCCAGCAGCTTCTTTCGTAACACTGAAGCTTTCTTT
TRBV27	-	TRBJ1-2	once	CASSLVRGAEGYTF	TGTGCCAGCAGTCTGGTTCGGGGGGCTGAAGGCTACACCTTC
TRBV5-6	TRBD2	TRBJ2-7	-	CASSLRGGSYEQYF	TGTGCCAGCAGCTTGCGGGGGGGGTCCTACGAGCAGTACTTC
TRBV28	TRBD1	TRBJ1-2	-	CASSFLGQGHGYTF	TGTGCCAGCAGTTTTCTCGGACAGGGACATGGCTACACCTTC
TRBV28	TRBD1	TRBJ2-4	-	CASSGQGIVAKNIQYF	TGTGCCAGCAGCGGACAGGGGATAGTAGCCAAAAACATTCAGTACTTC
TRBV5-4	-	TRBJ1-2	-	CASSLGQGNYGYTF	TGTGCCAGCAGCTTGGGGCAGGGGAACTATGGCTACACCTTC
TRBV18	TRBD1	TRBJ2-2	-	CASSPPGQGGTNGELFF	TGTGCCAGCTCACCACCTGGACAGGGGGGTACAAACGGGGAGCTGTTTTTT
TRBV7-9	TRBD1	TRBJ2-1	-	CASSFRDREDYNEQFF	TGTGCCAGCAGCTTCCGGGACAGGGAGGATTACAATGAGCAGTTCTTC
TRBV7-6	TRBD1	TRBJ2-5	-	CASSLSAGGTGETQYF	TGTGCCAGCAGCTTAAGTGCAGGGGGCACAGGGGAGACCCAGTACTTC
TRBV20-1	-	TRBJ1-1	-	CTPGVNTEAFF	TGCACCCCGGGAGTGAACACTGAAGCTTTCTTT
TRBV19	-	TRBJ1-2	-	CASSIGTARGFYWGYTF	TGTGCCAGTAGTATCGGAACTGCAAGGGGATTCTACTGGGGCTACACCTTC
TRBV2	-	TRBJ1-2	-	CASSDRFLGYGYTF	TGTGCCAGCAGCGACAGATTTCTAGGGTATGGCTACACCTTC
TRBV2	TRBD1	TRBJ2-7	-	CASRGQTRGEQYF	TGTGCCAGCAGGGGACAGACCAGGGGCGAGCAGTACTTC
TRBV5-1	-	TRBJ2-7	-	CASSLLERAYEQYF	TGCGCCAGCAGCCTACTCGAACGGGCCTACGAGCAGTACTTC
TRBV6-5	TRBD2	TRBJ2-1	once	CASSGRERGNNEQFF	TGTGCCAGCAGTGGGCGGGAGAGGGGAAACAATGAGCAGTTCTTC
TRBV4-2	TRBD1	TRBJ2-3	-	CASSQEGQDVNTDTQYF	TGTGCCAGCAGCCAAGAGGGACAGGACGTAAACACAGATACGCAGTATTTT
TRBV28	TRBD2	TRBJ2-5	-	CASSFVGTAGGHGGTQYF	TGTGCCAGCAGTTTTGTCGGGACAGCGGGGGGCCACGGTGGGACCCAGTACTTC
TRBV2	-	TRBJ2-1	-	CASMKGLSYNEQFF	TGTGCCAGCATGAAGGGGCTCTCCTACAATGAGCAGTTCTTC
TRBV7-9	TRBD1	TRBJ2-3	-	CASSFDRTGGRDTQYF	TGTGCCAGCAGCTTCGACCGGACAGGGGGACGAGATACGCAGTATTTT
TRBV20-1	-	TRBJ1-1	few	CSASARPEAFF	TGCAGTGCTAGTGCCAGGCCTGAAGCTTTCTTT
TRBV6-4	TRBD1	TRBJ2-3	-	CASSEQGTGGADTQYF	TGTGCCAGCAGTGAACAGGGGACAGGGGGCGCAGATACGCAGTATTTT
TRBV5-1	TRBD1	TRBJ2-3	once	CASSLRRDRETDTQYF	TGCGCCAGCAGCTTAAGAAGGGACAGGGAAACAGATACGCAGTATTTT
TRBV10-3	-	TRBJ2-2	-	CAIMAGGELFF	TGTGCCATCATGGCTGGCGGGGAGCTGTTTTTT
TRBV27	-	TRBJ1-1	once	CASKRRAEHTEAFF	TGTGCCAGTAAAAGGAGGGCCGAGCACACTGAAGCTTTCTTT
TRBV10-3	TRBD2	TRBJ2-1	-	CAISDRLAGGLHEQFF	TGTGCCATCAGTGACCGACTAGCGGGGGGTCTACATGAGCAGTTCTTC
TRBV4-1	TRBD2	TRBJ2-1	-	CASSQLAGELYEQFF	TGCGCCAGCAGCCAGCTAGCGGGAGAGTTGTATGAGCAGTTCTTC
TRBV9	-	TRBJ2-7	-	CASSVGGRSYEQYF	TGTGCCAGCAGCGTAGGCGGCAGATCCTACGAGCAGTACTTC
TRBV2	TRBD1	TRBJ2-7	-	CASSGTGFHLRYEQYF	TGTGCCAGCAGTGGGACAGGGTTTCATCTACGTTACGAGCAGTACTTC
TRBV7-2	TRBD1	TRBJ2-1	-	CASSRHPQGANNEQFF	TGTGCCAGCAGCCGACACCCGCAGGGGGCAAACAATGAGCAGTTCTTC
TRBV4-3	TRBD2	TRBJ2-2	-	CASSQDPATSGHTGELFF	TGCGCCAGCAGCCAAGATCCCGCGACTAGCGGCCACACCGGGGAGCTGTTTTTT
TRBV11-2	-	TRBJ2-3	-	CASSLDFGGTQYF	TGTGCCAGCAGCTTAGATTTCGGAGGTACGCAGTATTTT
TRBV27	-	TRBJ2-2	once	CASSFSQANTGELFF	TGTGCCAGCAGTTTTTCACAGGCGAACACCGGGGAGCTGTTTTTT
TRBV5-1	TRBD2	TRBJ2-3	-	CASSLGDYADTQYF	TGCGCCAGCAGCTTGGGGGACTACGCAGATACGCAGTATTTT
TRBV29-1	-	TRBJ2-2	-	CSVSGIGELFF	TGCAGCGTATCCGGGATAGGGGAGCTGTTTTTT
TRBV29-1	-	TRBJ1-4	-	CSVEETGRGEKLFF	TGCAGCGTTGAAGAAACAGGGAGGGGGGAAAAACTGTTTTTT
TRBV2	TRBD2	TRBJ2-2	-	CARRRLAANTGELFF	TGTGCCAGACGCAGACTAGCGGCGAACACCGGGGAGCTGTTTTTT
TRBV5-1	TRBD2	TRBJ2-3	-	CASHAGGSRTDTQYF	TGCGCCAGCCACGCGGGCGGGAGTCGCACAGATACGCAGTATTTT
TRBV5-1	-	TRBJ1-1	-	CASSLELGVEAEAFF	TGCGCCAGCAGCTTGGAGCTAGGGGTAGAAGCTGAAGCTTTCTTT
TRBV6-1	-	TRBJ2-7	-	CASSGPSPYEQYF	TGTGCCAGCAGTGGTCCATCCCCCTACGAGCAGTACTTC
TRBV29-1	-	TRBJ2-7	-	CSVGQGSHEQYF	TGCAGCGTTGGCCAGGGGTCCCACGAGCAGTACTTC
TRBV7-2	-	TRBJ1-1	once	CASSLTGAEAFF	TGTGCCAGCAGCTTGACAGGAGCTGAAGCTTTCTTT
TRBV7-8	TRBD2	TRBJ2-1	once	CASTFSGGAGEQFF	TGTGCCAGCACCTTCAGCGGGGGGGCCGGCGAGCAGTTCTTC
TRBV9	-	TRBJ1-4	-	CASSPRGVPNEKLFF	TGTGCCAGCAGCCCCCGGGGAGTTCCTAATGAAAAACTGTTTTTT